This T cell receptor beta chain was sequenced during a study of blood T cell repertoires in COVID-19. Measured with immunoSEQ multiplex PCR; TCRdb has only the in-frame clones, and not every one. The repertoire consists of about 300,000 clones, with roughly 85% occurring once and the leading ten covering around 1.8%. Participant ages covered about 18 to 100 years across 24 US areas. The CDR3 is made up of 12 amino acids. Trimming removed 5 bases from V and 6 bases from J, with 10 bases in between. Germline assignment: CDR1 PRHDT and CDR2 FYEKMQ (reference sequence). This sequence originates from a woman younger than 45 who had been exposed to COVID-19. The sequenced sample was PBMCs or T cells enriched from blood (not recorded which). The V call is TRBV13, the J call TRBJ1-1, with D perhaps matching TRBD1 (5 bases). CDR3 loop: CASSLTGAEAFF. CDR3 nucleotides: TGTGCCAGCAGCCTAACAGGCGCTGAAGCTTTCTTT.